Listed here is a single T cell receptor (beta chain). Its antigen is as yet unknown. Separation from the roughly 670-subject first cohort characterized the approximately 130-subject validation cohort, to which the donors belonged. The data belong to a study of cytomegalovirus exposure and HLA in healthy donors. On the study more broadly: The 95 to 150 validation repertoires used a platform that matched the one used for the 550 to 800 first-cohort repertoires, as a later analysis reported. Findings and caveats of the study: The study labeled 170 or so TCR beta chains cytomegalovirus-associated. According to a subsequent analysis, TCR clusters from the first cohort were inclined to appear together in the 100 to 150 validation repertoires.

V was shortened by 4 bases and J by 8 bases, with 5 bases between the two germline ends. Germline V gene sequence: CDR1 SGHDN, CDR2 FVKESK. This CDR3 region has 10 residues. Profiling relied on immunoSEQ multiplex PCR, and the TCRdb table lists in-frame clones only, not all of them. This table has under 150,000 clones, about 90% appearing once. The sequence was collected from a young woman in good health and CMV-seropositive. J is TRBJ1-2 and V is TRBV14; D unresolved. Sequenced sample: PBMCs. The CDR3 DNA reads TGTGCCAGCAGCCCGGGGGGCTACACCTTC. Amino acids: CASSPGGYTF.